The rows below give T cell receptor beta chains drawn from one sample of a study of CD8 T cells in Susac syndrome. TCRdb reanalysed the immunoSEQ multiplex PCR reads using MiXCR and keeps one entry per CDR3 protein. The sample holds 110,000 or so distinct CDR3 sequences, around 94% seen once. Sequenced material: CD4+ T cells from PBMCs. The receptors come from a human donor with multiple sclerosis. The CDR3 runs from the conserved cysteine through the conserved F or W. Fields, in order: CDR3 protein, CDR3 DNA, V gene, D gene, J gene. A D gene is named only where the DNA matches it firmly.

CASSESPVETQYF,TGTGCCAGCAGTGAGTCGCCTGTGGAGACCCAGTACTTC,TRBV25-1,NA,TRBJ2-5
CASSYRGEQYF,TGTGCCAGCAGTTACAGGGGCGAGCAGTACTTC,TRBV12-3/TRBV12-4,TRBD1,TRBJ2-7
CASSQPYEQYF,TGTGCCAGCAGCCAACCCTACGAGCAGTACTTC,TRBV3-1,NA,TRBJ2-7
CATSLGDLNTEAFF,TGCGCCACCAGCTTGGGGGATTTGAACACTGAAGCTTTCTTT,TRBV5-1,NA,TRBJ1-1
CASSLEGTAVAEAFF,TGTGCCAGCAGCTTAGAAGGCACCGCTGTAGCTGAAGCTTTCTTT,TRBV7-2,NA,TRBJ1-1
CASSQVGVSTEAFF,TGTGCCAGCAGCCAAGTTGGGGTTAGCACTGAAGCTTTCTTT,TRBV3-1,NA,TRBJ1-1
CASSPGAGTGSGYTF,TGTGCCAGCAGCCCCGGAGCCGGGACAGGGTCTGGCTACACCTTC,TRBV7-3,TRBD1,TRBJ1-2
CASSSLTPKGYTF,TGTGCCAGCAGCTCCCTGACACCCAAAGGCTACACCTTC,TRBV7-2,NA,TRBJ1-2
CASSQSSNRGFQPQHF,TGTGCCAGCAGCCAAAGTTCGAACAGGGGCTTTCAGCCCCAGCATTTT,TRBV3-1,TRBD1,TRBJ1-5
CAWARTGDQPQHF,TGTGCCTGGGCCCGGACAGGGGATCAGCCCCAGCATTTT,TRBV30,TRBD1,TRBJ1-5